This T cell receptor (beta chain) was identified in a study of CD8+ T cells in alopecia areata. On the study more broadly: After 6 to 18 months of tofacitinib, follow-up continued 6 months off drug. Overall study results and limits: Affected lesional scalp, above all in alopecia totalis/universalis, was more clonal than normal scalp.

This clone was counted only a few times. What it recognizes is unknown. cDNA serving as the sequencing template came from extracted, reverse transcribed RNA. Some clones are missing from TCRdb's copy, which holds only in-frame ones; the method was immunoSEQ multiplex PCR. Here the sample spans 150,000 to 200,000 clones, around 71% being singletons. V dropped 0 bases and J dropped 7 bases, with 9 bases sitting between them. The length of the CDR3 is 14 residues. Per germline, CDR1 MNHNS and CDR2 SASEGT. The sequencing used CD8+ T cells sorted from blood, collected at week 0. The V and J genes are TRBV6-1 and TRBJ2-2; D gene unclear. The sequence was collected from a human donor with alopecia areata. The CDR3 DNA is TGTGCCAGCAGTGAAGCGCCAAGGGTCGGGGAGCTGTTTTTT. Amino acids: CASSEAPRVGELFF.